A single sample is the source of the 2 T cell receptor beta chains below, sequenced in a study of blood T cell repertoires in COVID-19. Sequenced by immunoSEQ multiplex PCR; TCRdb stores in-frame clones only, minus some. Of under 200,000 clones in the sample, around 90% are singletons; the top ten hold around a quarter. Specimen: peripheral blood. These receptors all stem from a man in his sixties with acute or convalescent COVID-19.

This clone was seen a handful of times. The chain has TRBV29-1 and TRBJ1-2; no firm D call. V was cut by 6 bases and J by 1 base, with 6 bases left in between. In germline, CDR1 is SQVTM, CDR2 ANQGSEA. This CDR3 contains 11 residues. This chain's CDR3 is CSVLINYGYTF. The CDR3 DNA reads as TGCAGCGTACTTATTAACTATGGCTACACCTTC.

In its sample, this clone was seen once. The chain couples TRBV5-1 to TRBJ2-1, with unresolved D. This CDR3 region has 14 residues. The germline V gene encodes CDR1 SGHRS and CDR2 YFSETQ. Deletions cut 3 bases from V and 5 bases from J, with 12 bases between. Here the CDR3 DNA reads TGCGCCAGCAGCTGGGTGGGCAGTGACAATGAGCAGTTCTTC. Amino acids: CASSWVGSDNEQFF.